Below, one T cell receptor beta chain is given with its context. Its specificity is unknown. Each CDR3 protein gets one entry after TCRdb re-called the 5' RACE reads with MiXCR. The sample includes just under 350,000 distinct CDR3 sequences, roughly 15% of them seen just once. This sample was taken from a study of CD8 T cells in ankylosing spondylitis. Findings and caveats of the study: Characteristic, it appeared, of ankylosing spondylitis blood was a TCR beta motif of several highly homologous variants.

Input material: blood, either unsorted or a sorted T cell fraction (not recorded which). This receptor was taken from a male donor with ankylosing spondylitis or in good health (not recorded which).

The CDR3 DNA reads as TGTGCCAGCAGCTTAGTGCAGGGACAAGTCACAGATACGCAGTATTTT. This encodes CASSLVQGQVTDTQYF. The chain couples TRBV7-2 to TRBJ2-3, with D possibly matching TRBD1 (6 bases). This CDR3 comprises 16 residues. CDR1 SGHTA and CDR2 FQGNSA come from the germline V gene. V was trimmed by 1 base and J by 2 bases, leaving 13 bases between them.